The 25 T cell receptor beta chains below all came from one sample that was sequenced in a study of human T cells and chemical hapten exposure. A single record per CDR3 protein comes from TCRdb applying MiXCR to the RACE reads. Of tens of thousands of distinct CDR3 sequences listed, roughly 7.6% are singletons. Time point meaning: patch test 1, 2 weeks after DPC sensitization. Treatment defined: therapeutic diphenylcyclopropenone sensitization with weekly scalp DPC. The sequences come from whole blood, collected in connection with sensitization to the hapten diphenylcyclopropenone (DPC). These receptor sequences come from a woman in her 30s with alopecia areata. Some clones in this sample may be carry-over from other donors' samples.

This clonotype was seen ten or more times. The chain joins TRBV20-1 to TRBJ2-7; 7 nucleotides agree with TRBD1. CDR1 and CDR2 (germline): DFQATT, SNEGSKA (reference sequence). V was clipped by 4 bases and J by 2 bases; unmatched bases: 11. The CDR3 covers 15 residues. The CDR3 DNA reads TGCAGTGCTACGCCGGGACAGATGACGGCCTACGAGCAGTACTTC. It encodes CSATPGQMTAYEQYF.

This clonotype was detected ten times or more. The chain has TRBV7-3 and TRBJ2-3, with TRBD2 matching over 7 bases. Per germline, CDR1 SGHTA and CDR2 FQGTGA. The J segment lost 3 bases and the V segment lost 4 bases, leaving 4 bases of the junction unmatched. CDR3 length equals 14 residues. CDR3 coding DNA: TGTGCCAGCAGCTGGGGGGGGGTGACAGATACGCAGTATTTT. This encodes CASSWGGVTDTQYF.

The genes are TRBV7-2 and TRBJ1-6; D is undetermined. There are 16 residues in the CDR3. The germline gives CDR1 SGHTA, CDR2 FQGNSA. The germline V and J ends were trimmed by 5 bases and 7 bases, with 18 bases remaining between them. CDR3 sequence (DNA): TGTGCCAGCAGCCCTAGGCAGCGCTTAACCAATTCACCCCTCCACTTT. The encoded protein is CASSPRQRLTNSPLHF.

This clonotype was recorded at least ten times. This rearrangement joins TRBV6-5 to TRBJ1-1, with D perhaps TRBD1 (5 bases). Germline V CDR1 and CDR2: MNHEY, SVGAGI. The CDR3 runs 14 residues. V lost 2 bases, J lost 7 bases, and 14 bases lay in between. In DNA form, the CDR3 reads TGTGCCAGCAGTTACACGGAGGGACGGCATGAAGCTTTCTTT. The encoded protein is CASSYTEGRHEAFF.

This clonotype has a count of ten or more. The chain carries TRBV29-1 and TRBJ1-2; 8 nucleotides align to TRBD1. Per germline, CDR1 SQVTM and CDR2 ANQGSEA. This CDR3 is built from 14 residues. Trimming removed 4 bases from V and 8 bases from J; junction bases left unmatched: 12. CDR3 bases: TGCAGCGTTGTTAGGACAGGGCGTTTGGGCGGCTACACCTTC. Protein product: CSVVRTGRLGGYTF.

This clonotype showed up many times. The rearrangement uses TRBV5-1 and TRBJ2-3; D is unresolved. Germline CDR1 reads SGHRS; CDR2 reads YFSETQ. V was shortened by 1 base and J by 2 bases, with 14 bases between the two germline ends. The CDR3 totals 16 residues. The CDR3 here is CASSLRLRIPTDTQYF. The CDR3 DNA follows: TGCGCCAGCAGCTTGCGTCTTAGGATCCCCACAGATACGCAGTATTTT.

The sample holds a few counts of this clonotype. DNA for the CDR3: TGTGCCAGCAGCTTTGGACAGAACCCTCTTCAAGTACTATTTGGCTACACCTTC. Translating gives CASSFGQNPLQVLFGYTF. V usage is TRBV7-9 and J usage is TRBJ1-2; D might be TRBD1 (6 bases). Looked up from germline, CDR1 is SEHNR and CDR2 is FQNEAQ (reference sequence). Between the trimmed V and J ends, which lost 3 bases and 7 bases, there was a span of 27 bases. This CDR3 comprises 18 residues.

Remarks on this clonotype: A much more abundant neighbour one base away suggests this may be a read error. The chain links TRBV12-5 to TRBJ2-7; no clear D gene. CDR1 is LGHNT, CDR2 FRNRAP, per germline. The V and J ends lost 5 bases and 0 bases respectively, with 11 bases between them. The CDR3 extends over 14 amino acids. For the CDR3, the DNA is TGTGCTAGTGGTAACACAGAGAACTCCTACGAGCAGTACTTC. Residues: CASGNTENSYEQYF.

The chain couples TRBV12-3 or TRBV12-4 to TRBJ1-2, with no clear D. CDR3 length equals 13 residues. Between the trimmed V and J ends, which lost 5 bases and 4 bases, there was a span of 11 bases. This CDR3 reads CASSRTGPYGYTF. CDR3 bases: TGTGCCAGCAGTAGAACCGGACCCTATGGCTACACCTTC.

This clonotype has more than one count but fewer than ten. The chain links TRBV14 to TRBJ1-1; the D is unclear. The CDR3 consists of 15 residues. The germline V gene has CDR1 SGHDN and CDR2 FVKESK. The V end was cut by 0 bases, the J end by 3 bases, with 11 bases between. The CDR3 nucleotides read TGTGCCAGCAGCCAAGATGGGTTATCTGACACTGAAGCTTTCTTT. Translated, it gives CASSQDGLSDTEAFF. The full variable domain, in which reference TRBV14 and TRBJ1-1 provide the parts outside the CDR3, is EAGVTQFPSHSVIEKGQTVTLRCDPISGHDNLYWYRRVMGKEIKFLLHFVKESKQDESGMPNNRFLAERTGGTYSTLKVQPAELEDSGVYFCASSQDGLSDTEAFFGQGTRLTVV.

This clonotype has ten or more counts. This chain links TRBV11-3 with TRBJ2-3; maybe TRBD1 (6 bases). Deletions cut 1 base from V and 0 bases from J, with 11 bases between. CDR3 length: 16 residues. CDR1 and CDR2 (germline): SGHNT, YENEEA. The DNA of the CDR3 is TGTGCCAGCAGCTTAGTAGGGGGACGAAGCACAGATACGCAGTATTTT. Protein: CASSLVGGRSTDTQYF.

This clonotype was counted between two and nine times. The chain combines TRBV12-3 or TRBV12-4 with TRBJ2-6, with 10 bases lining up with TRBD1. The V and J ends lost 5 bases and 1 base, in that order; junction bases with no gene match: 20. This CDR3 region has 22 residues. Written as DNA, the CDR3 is TGTGCCAGCAGTCCCGCCCCCGGGACAGGGGCACCCGGCGCTTCTGGGGCCAACGTCCTGACTTTC. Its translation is CASSPAPGTGAPGASGANVLTF.

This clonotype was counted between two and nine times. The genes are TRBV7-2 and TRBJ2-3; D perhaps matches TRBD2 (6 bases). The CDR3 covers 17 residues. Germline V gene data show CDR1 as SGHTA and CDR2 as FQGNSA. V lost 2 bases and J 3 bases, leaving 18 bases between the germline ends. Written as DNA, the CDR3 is TGTGCCAGCAGCTTAATCCGGTCGCGGGGTCGGACAGATACGCAGTATTTT. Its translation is CASSLIRSRGRTDTQYF.

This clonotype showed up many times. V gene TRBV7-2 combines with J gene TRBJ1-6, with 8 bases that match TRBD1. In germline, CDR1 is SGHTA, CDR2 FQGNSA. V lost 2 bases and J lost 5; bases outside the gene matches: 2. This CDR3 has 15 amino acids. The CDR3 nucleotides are TGTGCCAGCAGCTTACAGGGGGCTAATAATTCACCCCTCCACTTT. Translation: CASSLQGANNSPLHF.

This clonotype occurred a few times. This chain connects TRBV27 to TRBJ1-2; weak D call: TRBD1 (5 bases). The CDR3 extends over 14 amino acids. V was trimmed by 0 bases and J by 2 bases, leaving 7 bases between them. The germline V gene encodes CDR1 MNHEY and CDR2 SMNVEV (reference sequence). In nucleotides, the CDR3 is TGTGCCAGCAGTTTATCTGCAGGGAACTATGGCTACACCTTC. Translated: CASSLSAGNYGYTF.

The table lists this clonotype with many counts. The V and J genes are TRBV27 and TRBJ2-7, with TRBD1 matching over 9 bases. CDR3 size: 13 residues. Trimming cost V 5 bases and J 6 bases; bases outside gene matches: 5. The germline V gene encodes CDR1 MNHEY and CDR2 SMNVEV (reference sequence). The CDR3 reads CASSPGTGPEQYF. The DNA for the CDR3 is TGTGCCAGCAGTCCCGGGACAGGGCCCGAGCAGTACTTC.

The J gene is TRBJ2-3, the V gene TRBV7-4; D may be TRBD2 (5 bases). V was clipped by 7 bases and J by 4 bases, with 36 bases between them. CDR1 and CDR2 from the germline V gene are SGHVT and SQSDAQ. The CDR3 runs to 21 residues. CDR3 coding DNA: TGTGCCAGCACCTTCACGCGCGGGCTAGCTCCCCTCAGCTGGATCGCAGATACGCAGTATTTT. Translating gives CASTFTRGLAPLSWIADTQYF.

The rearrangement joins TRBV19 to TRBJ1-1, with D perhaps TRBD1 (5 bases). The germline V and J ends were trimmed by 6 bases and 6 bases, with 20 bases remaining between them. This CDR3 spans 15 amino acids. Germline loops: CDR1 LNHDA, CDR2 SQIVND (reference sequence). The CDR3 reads CASRSPGGRSPEAFF. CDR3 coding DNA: TGTGCCAGTAGATCCCCGGGGGGGAGATCGCCTGAAGCTTTCTTT.

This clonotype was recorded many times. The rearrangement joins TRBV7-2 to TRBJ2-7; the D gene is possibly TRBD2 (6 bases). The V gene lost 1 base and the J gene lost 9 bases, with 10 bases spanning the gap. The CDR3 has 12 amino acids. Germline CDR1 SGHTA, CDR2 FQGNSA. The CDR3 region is CASSLGPGVQYF. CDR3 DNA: TGTGCCAGCAGCTTAGGACCGGGAGTGCAGTACTTC.

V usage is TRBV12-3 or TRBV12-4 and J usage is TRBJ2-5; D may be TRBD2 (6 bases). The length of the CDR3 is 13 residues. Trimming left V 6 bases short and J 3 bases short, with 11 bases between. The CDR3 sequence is CASSTGLKETQYF. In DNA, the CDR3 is TGTGCCAGCAGCACCGGACTAAAAGAGACCCAGTACTTC.

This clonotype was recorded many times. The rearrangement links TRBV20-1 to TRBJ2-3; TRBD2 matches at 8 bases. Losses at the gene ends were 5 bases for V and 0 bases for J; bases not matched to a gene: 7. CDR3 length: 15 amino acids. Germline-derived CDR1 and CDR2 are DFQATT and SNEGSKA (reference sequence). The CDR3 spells CSAYGGATSTDTQYF. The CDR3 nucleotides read TGCAGTGCTTACGGGGGGGCCACCAGCACAGATACGCAGTATTTT.

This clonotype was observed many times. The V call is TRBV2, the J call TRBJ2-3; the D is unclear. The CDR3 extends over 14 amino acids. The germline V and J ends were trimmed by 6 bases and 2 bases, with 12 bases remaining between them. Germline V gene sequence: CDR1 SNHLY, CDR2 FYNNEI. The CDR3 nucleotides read TGTGCCAGCAGGCGTCTTCAGTCCACAGATACGCAGTATTTT. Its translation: CASRRLQSTDTQYF.

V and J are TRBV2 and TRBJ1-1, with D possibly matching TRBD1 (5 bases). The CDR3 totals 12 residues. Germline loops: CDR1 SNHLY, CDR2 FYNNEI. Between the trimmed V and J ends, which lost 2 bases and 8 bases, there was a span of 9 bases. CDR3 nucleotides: TGTGCCAGCAGTGAATTGGCAGGGGAAGCTTTCTTT. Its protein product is CASSELAGEAFF.

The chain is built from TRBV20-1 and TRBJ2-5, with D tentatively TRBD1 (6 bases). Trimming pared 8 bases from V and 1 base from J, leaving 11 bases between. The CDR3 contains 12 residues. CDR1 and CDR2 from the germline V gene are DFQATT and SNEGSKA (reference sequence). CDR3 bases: TGCAGTACCGACAGGTTCCAAGAGACCCAGTACTTC. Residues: CSTDRFQETQYF.

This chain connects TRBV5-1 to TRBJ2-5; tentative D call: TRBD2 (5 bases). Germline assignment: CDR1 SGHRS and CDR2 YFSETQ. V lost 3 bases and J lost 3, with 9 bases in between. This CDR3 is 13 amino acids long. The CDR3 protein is CASSSTLEETQYF. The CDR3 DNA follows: TGCGCCAGCAGCTCAACACTAGAAGAGACCCAGTACTTC.